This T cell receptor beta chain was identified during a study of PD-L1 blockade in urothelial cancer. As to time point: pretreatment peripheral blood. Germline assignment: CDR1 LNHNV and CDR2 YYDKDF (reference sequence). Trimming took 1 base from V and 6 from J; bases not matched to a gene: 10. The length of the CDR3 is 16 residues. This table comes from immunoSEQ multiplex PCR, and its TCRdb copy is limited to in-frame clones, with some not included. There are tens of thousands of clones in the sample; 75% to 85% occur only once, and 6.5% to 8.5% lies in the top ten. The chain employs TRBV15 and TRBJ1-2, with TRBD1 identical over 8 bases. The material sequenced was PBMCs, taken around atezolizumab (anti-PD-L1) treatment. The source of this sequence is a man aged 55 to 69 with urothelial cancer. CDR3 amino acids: CATSRGNPQGENGYTF. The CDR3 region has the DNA TGTGCCACCAGCAGAGGAAACCCACAGGGGGAGAATGGCTACACCTTC.